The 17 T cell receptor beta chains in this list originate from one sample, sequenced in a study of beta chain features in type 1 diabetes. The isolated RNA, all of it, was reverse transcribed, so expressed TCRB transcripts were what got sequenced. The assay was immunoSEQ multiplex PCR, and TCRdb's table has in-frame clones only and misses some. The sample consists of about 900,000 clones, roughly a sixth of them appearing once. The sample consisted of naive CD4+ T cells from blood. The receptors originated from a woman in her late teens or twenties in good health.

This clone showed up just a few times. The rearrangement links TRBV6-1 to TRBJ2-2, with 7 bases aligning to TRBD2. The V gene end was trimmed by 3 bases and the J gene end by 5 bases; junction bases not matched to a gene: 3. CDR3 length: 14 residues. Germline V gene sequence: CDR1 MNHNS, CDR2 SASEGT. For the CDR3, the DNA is TGTGCCAGCAGTGACAGGGAGGGGACCGGGGAGCTGTTTTTT. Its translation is CASSDREGTGELFF.

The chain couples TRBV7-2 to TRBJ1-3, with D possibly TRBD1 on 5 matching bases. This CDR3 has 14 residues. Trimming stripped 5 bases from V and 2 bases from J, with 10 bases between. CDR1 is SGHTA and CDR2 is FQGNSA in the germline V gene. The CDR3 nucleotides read TGTGCCAGCAGCACCGGACACGCTGGAAACACCATATATTTT. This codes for CASSTGHAGNTIYF. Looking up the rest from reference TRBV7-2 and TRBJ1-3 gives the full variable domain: GAGVSQSPSNKVTEKGKDVELRCDPISGHTALYWYRQSLGQGLEFLIYFQGNSAPDKSGLPSDRFSAERTGGSVSTLTIQRTQQEDSAVYLCASSTGHAGNTIYFGEGSWLTVV.

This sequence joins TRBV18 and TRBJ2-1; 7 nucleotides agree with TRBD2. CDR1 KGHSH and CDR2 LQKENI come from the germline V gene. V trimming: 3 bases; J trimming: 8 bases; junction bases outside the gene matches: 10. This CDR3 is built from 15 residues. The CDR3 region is CASSPLAGGSYEQFF. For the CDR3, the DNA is TGTGCCAGCTCACCGCTGGCGGGCGGGAGCTATGAGCAGTTCTTC.

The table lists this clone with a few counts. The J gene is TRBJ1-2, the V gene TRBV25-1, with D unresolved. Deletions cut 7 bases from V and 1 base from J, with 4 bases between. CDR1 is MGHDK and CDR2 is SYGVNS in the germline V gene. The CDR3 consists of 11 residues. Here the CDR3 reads CASTNNYGYTF. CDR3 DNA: TGTGCCAGCACGAATAACTATGGCTACACCTTC.

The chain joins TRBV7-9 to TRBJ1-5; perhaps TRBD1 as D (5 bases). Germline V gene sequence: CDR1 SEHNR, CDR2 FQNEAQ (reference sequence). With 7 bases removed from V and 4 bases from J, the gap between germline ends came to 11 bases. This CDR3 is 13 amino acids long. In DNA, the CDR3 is TGTGCCAGCACTAAAGGGGATAATCAGCCCCAGCATTTT. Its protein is CASTKGDNQPQHF.

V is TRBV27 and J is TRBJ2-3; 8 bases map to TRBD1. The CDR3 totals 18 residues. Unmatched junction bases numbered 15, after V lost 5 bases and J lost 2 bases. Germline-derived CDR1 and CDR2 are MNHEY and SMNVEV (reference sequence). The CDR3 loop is CASSVRSIGTGFTDTQYF. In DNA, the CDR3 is TGTGCCAGCAGTGTCCGGTCCATTGGGACAGGATTCACAGATACGCAGTATTTT.

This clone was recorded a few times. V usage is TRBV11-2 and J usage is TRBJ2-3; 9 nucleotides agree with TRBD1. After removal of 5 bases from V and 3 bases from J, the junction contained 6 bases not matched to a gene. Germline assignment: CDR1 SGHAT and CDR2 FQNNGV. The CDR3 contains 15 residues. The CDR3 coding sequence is TGTGCCAGCAGCCCGCGGGACAGGGTAACAGATACGCAGTATTTT. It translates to CASSPRDRVTDTQYF. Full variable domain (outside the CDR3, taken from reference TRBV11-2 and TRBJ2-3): EAGVAQSPRYKIIEKRQSVAFWCNPISGHATLYWYQQILGQGPKLLIQFQNNGVVDDSQLPKDRFSAERLKGVDSTLKIQPAKLEDSAVYLCASSPRDRVTDTQYFGPGTRLTVL.

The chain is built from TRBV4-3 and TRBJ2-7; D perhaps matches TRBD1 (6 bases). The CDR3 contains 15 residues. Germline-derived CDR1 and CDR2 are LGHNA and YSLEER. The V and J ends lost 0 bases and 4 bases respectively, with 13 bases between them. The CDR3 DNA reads TGCGCCAGCAGCCAAGATCAGACAGGTTGGTACGAGCAGTACTTC. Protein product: CASSQDQTGWYEQYF.

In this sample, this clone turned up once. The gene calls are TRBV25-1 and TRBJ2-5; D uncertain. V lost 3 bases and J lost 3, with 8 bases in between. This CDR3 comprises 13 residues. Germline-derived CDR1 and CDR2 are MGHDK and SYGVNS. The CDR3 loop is CASSEPNEETQYF. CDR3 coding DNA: TGTGCCAGCAGTGAGCCAAACGAAGAGACCCAGTACTTC.

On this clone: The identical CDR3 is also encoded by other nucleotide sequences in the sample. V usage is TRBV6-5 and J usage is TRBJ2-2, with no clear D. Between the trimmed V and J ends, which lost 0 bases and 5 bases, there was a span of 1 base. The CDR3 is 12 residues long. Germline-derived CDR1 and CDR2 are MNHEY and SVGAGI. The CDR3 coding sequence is TGTGCCAGCAGTTACTCGACCGGGGAGCTGTTTTTT. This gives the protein CASSYSTGELFF.

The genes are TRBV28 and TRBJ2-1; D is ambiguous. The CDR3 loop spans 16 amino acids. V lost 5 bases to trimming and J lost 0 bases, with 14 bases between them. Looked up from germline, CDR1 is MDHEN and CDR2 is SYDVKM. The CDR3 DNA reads TGTGCCAGCAGTCCAACTATGGGCTACTCCTACAATGAGCAGTTCTTC. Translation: CASSPTMGYSYNEQFF.

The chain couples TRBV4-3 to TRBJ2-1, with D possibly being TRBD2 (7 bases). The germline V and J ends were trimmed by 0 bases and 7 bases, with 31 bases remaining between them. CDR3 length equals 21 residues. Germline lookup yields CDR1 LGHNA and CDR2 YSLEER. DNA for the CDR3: TGCGCCAGCAGCCAAGATCCCCCGGGGGGCGGGAGACCGGGCCGGCGAAATGAGCAGTTCTTC. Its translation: CASSQDPPGGGRPGRRNEQFF.

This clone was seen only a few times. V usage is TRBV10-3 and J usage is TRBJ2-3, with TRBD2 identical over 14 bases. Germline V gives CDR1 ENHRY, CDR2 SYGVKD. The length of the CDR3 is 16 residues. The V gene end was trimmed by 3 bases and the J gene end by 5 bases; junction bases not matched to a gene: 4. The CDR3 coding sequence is TGTGCCATCAGTGATCCGACTAGCGGGAGGGGAGATACGCAGTATTTT. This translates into CAISDPTSGRGDTQYF.

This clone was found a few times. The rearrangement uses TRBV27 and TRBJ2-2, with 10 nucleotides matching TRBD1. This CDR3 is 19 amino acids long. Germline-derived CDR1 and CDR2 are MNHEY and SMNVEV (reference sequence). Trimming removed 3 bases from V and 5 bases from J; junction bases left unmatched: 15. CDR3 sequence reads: CASSLPSLPGQGRTGELFF. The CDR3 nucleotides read TGTGCCAGCAGTTTGCCCTCACTCCCGGGACAGGGGAGGACCGGGGAGCTGTTTTTT.

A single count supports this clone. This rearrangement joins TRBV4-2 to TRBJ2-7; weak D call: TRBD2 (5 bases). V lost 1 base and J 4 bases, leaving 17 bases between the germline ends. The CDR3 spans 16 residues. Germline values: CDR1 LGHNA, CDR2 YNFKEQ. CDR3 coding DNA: TGTGCCAGCAGCCAAGCTCTGTCGGGATCCCTTTACGAGCAGTACTTC. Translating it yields CASSQALSGSLYEQYF.

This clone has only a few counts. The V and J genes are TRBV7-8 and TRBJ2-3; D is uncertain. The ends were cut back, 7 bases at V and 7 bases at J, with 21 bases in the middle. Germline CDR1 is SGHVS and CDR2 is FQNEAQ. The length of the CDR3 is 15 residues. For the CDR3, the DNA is TGTGCCAGCACCCTAGACATTCGCACCGCAAATACGCAGTATTTT. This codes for CASTLDIRTANTQYF.

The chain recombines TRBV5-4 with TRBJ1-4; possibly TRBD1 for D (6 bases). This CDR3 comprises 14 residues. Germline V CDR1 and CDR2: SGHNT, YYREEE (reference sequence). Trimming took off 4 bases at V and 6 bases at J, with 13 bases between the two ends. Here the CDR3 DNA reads TGTGCCAGCAGCCCGGACAGCAAACATGAAAAACTGTTTTTT. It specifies CASSPDSKHEKLFF.